The source of this T cell receptor (beta chain) is a study of blood T cell repertoires in COVID-19. Study information: Whether acute or convalescent, the COVID-19 samples came from the United States, Italy and Spain. Sources were T cells, B-cell-depleted T cells, or PBMCs; the material itself was cDNA or gDNA.

The CDR3 sequence is 13 residues long. Trimming cost V 2 bases and J 7 bases, with 11 bases left between them. Here immunoSEQ multiplex PCR was the method, and the copy in TCRdb shows in-frame clones only, minus some. The sample shows more than 95,000 clones, approximately 90% of them seen only once. Sequencing was performed on peripheral blood. The receptor was isolated from a woman of 80 years or more with acute or convalescent COVID-19. The chain couples TRBV12-3 or TRBV12-4 to TRBJ1-2; D is possibly TRBD1 (6 bases). The CDR3 DNA sequence: TGTGCCAGCAGTTTATCCCAGGGGTCTGGCTACACCTTC. Its translation is CASSLSQGSGYTF.